The following is a TCR beta chain sequence with its context. Its antigen remains unknown. The CDR3 has 11 amino acids. Deletions cut 4 bases from V and 2 bases from J, with 5 bases between. Germline V CDR1 and CDR2: DFQATT, SNEGSKA (reference sequence). This record comes from a study of response to subunit inactivated influenza vaccine. General study points: With each seasonal influenza vaccination, the authors suggested, few new T cells are recruited.

TCRdb re-called the RT-PCR reads through MiXCR, storing one row per CDR3 protein. Among 550,000 to 650,000 distinct CDR3 sequences listed, over 9.5% were seen once. This chain connects TRBV20-1 to TRBJ2-5; no definite D call. The input for sequencing was PBMCs from blood, taken on the day of vaccination. The TCR was taken from a man aged 50 to 60 who received an inactivated influenza vaccine. In DNA form, the CDR3 reads TGCAGTGCTATCATACAAGAGACCCAGTACTTC. Its translation: CSAIIQETQYF.